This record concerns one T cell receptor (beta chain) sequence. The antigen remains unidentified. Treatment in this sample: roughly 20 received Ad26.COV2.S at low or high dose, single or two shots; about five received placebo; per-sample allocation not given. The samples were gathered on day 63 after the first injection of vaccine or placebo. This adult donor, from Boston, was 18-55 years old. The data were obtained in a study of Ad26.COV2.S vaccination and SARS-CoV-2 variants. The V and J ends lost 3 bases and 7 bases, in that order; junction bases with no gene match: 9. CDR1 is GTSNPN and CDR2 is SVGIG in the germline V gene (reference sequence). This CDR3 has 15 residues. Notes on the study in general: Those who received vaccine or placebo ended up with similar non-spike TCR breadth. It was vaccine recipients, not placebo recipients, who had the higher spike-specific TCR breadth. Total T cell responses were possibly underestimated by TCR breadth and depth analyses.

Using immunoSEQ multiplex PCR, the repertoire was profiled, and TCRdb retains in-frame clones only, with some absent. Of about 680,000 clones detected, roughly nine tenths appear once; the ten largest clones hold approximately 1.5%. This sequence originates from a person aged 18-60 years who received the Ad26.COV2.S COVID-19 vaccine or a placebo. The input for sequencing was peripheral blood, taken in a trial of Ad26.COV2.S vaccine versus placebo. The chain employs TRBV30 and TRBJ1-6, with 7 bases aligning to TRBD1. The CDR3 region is CAWRTGTAGNSPLHF. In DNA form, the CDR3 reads TGTGCCTGGAGGACGGGGACAGCGGGAAATTCACCCCTCCACTTT.